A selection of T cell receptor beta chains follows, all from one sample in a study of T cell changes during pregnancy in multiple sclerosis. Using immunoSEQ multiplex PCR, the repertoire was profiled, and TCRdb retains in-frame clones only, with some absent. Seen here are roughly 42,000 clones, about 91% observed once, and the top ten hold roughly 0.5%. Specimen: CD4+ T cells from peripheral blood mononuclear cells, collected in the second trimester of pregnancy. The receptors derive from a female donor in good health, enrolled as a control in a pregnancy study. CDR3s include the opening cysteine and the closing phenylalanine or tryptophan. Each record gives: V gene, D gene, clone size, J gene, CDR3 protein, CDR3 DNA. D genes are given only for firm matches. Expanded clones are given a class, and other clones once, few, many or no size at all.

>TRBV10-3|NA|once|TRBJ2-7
CAISESGQYYEQYF
TGTGCCATCAGTGAGTCTGGACAGTACTACGAGCAGTACTTC
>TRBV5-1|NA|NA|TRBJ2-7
CASSLQASSYEQYF
TGCGCCAGCAGCTTACAGGCCAGCTCCTACGAGCAGTACTTC
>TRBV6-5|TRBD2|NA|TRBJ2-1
CASSAPGLAGNEQFF
TGTGCCAGCAGTGCCCCGGGACTAGCGGGGAATGAGCAGTTCTTC
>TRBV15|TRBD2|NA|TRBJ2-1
CATSRPQGLAGSHNEQFF
TGTGCCACCAGCAGACCTCAGGGACTAGCGGGTAGCCACAATGAGCAGTTCTTC
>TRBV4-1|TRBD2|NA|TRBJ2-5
CASSGGVKETQYF
TGCGCCAGCAGCGGGGGGGTAAAGGAGACCCAGTACTTC
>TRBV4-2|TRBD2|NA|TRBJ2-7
CASSQGTSGGAYEQYF
TGTGCCAGCAGCCAAGGGACTAGCGGGGGAGCCTACGAGCAGTACTTC
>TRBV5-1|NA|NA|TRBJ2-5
CASSFSRQETQYF
TGCGCCAGCAGCTTTTCCAGACAAGAGACCCAGTACTTC
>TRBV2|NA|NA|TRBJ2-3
CASSEIRDTQYF
TGTGCCAGCAGTGAAATTAGAGATACGCAGTATTTT
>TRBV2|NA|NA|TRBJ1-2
CASSSADNYGYTF
TGTGCCAGCAGTTCGGCGGATAACTATGGCTACACCTTC
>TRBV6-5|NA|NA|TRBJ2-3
CASSYTGWVPKDTQYF
TGTGCCAGCAGTTACACGGGGTGGGTTCCGAAAGATACGCAGTATTTT
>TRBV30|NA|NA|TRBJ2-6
CAWSVQEFSGANVLTF
TGTGCCTGGAGTGTACAGGAGTTCTCTGGGGCCAACGTCCTGACTTTC
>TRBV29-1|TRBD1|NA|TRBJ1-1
CSASQGVSTEAFF
TGCAGCGCCTCACAGGGGGTTTCGACTGAAGCTTTCTTT
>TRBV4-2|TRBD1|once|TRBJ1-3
CASSQDFRDRGSGNTIYF
TGTGCCAGCAGCCAAGATTTCCGGGACAGGGGCTCTGGAAACACCATATATTTT
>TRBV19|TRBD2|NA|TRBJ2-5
CASSFPSGPYF
TGTGCCAGTAGTTTTCCTAGCGGGCCGTACTTC
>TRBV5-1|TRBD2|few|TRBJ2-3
CASSQLAGGRADTQYF
TGCGCCAGCAGCCAGCTAGCGGGAGGTAGGGCAGATACGCAGTATTTT
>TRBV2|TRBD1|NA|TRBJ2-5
CATREGAGETQYF
TGTGCTACTAGAGAGGGGGCTGGGGAGACCCAGTACTTC
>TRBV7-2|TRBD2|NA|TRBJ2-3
CASSLVAGAGDTQYF
TGTGCCAGCAGCTTAGTGGCGGGAGCGGGAGATACGCAGTATTTT
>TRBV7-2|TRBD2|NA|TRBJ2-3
CASSAPYGLAGEVDTQYF
TGTGCCAGCAGCGCCCCTTATGGTCTAGCGGGAGAGGTAGATACGCAGTATTTT
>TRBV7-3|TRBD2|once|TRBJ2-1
CASSLELAGGNEQFF
TGTGCCAGCAGCTTGGAACTAGCGGGGGGGAATGAGCAGTTCTTC
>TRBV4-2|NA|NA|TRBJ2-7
CASSKGQGSYEQYF
TGTGCCAGCAGCAAAGGCCAGGGGTCCTACGAGCAGTACTTC
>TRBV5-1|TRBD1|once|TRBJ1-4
CASRFTGTENEKLFF
TGCGCCAGCAGATTTACCGGGACAGAGAATGAAAAACTGTTTTTT
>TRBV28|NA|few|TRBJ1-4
CASSLGGGFREKLFF
TGTGCCAGCAGTTTGGGGGGGGGTTTTCGGGAAAAACTGTTTTTT